This TCR beta chain was found in a study of blood T cell repertoires in COVID-19. Profiling relied on immunoSEQ multiplex PCR, and the TCRdb table lists in-frame clones only, not all of them. The sample records about 260,000 clones, approximately 81% being singletons. Between the trimmed V and J ends, which lost 4 bases and 2 bases, there was a span of 13 bases. The CDR3 is made up of 14 amino acids. CDR1 is SGDLS, CDR2 YYNGEE, per germline. The sequence was collected from a man aged 60-69 years with acute or convalescent COVID-19. V usage is TRBV9 and J usage is TRBJ2-7; D possibly corresponds to TRBD2 (5 bases). Sequencing was performed on peripheral blood. The CDR3: CASSWTGETYEQYF. Here the CDR3 DNA reads TGTGCCAGCAGCTGGACCGGGGAGACCTACGAGCAGTACTTC.